These T cell receptor beta chains were read from a single sample in a study of sequential checkpoint blockade in melanoma. Assay used: immunoSEQ multiplex PCR; TCRdb lists only in-frame clones, some missing. The sample lists about 10,000 clones, roughly 77% occurring once. Sequences were derived from CD8+ T cells sorted from blood (inferred from file names), sampled from a patient given nivolumab and ipilimumab in sequence. The source is a human donor with melanoma. Each CDR3 is given with its conserved first and last residue. Each record gives: clone size, J gene, CDR3 length, D gene, V gene, CDR3 protein, CDR3 DNA. D genes are given only for firm matches. Only part of the rows carry a size: once, few, many, or a class if the clone is expanded.

abundance: -
j_gene: TRBJ1-1
len: 13
d_gene: TRBD1
v_gene: TRBV19
CDR3aa: CASSVTGGTEAFF
CDR3nt: TGTGCCAGTAGTGTTACAGGGGGGACTGAAGCTTTCTTT

abundance: -
j_gene: TRBJ2-1
len: 16
d_gene: -
v_gene: TRBV11-1
CDR3aa: CASSATRASSYNEQFF
CDR3nt: TGTGCCAGCAGCGCAACGAGGGCGAGCTCCTACAATGAGCAGTTCTTC

abundance: once
j_gene: TRBJ2-7
len: 15
d_gene: -
v_gene: TRBV7-2
CDR3aa: CASSSSPGVEDEQYF
CDR3nt: TGTGCCAGCAGCTCGTCCCCGGGAGTGGAGGACGAGCAGTACTTC

abundance: -
j_gene: TRBJ1-2
len: 15
d_gene: -
v_gene: TRBV29-1
CDR3aa: CSVEDLWTANYGYTF
CDR3nt: TGCAGCGTTGAAGACCTTTGGACAGCAAACTATGGCTACACCTTC

abundance: -
j_gene: TRBJ2-7
len: 15
d_gene: -
v_gene: TRBV4-2
CDR3aa: CASSFSAGALLEQYF
CDR3nt: TGTGCCAGCAGCTTTTCAGCGGGCGCTTTGTTAGAGCAGTACTTC

abundance: -
j_gene: TRBJ2-5
len: 16
d_gene: TRBD1
v_gene: TRBV18
CDR3aa: CASSPLDRGEQETQYF
CDR3nt: TGTGCCAGCTCACCATTGGACAGGGGAGAGCAAGAGACCCAGTACTTC

abundance: -
j_gene: TRBJ1-2
len: 13
d_gene: -
v_gene: TRBV6-1
CDR3aa: CASSEEEIGACAF
CDR3nt: TGTGCCAGCAGTGAAGAGGAGATTGGAGCCTGCGCCTTC

abundance: -
j_gene: TRBJ1-6
len: 14
d_gene: -
v_gene: TRBV6-5
CDR3aa: CASSYGGYNSPLHF
CDR3nt: TGTGCCAGCAGTTACGGAGGATATAATTCACCCCTCCACTTT

abundance: medium-sized
j_gene: TRBJ2-2
len: 15
d_gene: TRBD1
v_gene: TRBV6-4
CDR3aa: CASSAGTGDTGELFF
CDR3nt: TGTGCCAGCAGTGCCGGGACAGGGGACACCGGGGAGCTGTTTTTT

abundance: -
j_gene: TRBJ2-7
len: 14
d_gene: -
v_gene: TRBV5-4
CDR3aa: CASFDRDSSYEQYF
CDR3nt: TGTGCCAGCTTTGACAGGGACTCATCCTACGAGCAGTACTTC

abundance: -
j_gene: TRBJ1-6
len: 15
d_gene: -
v_gene: TRBV7-9
CDR3aa: CASSRAGLLNSPLHF
CDR3nt: TGTGCCAGCAGCCGAGCCGGACTGTTGAATTCACCCCTCCACTTT

abundance: -
j_gene: TRBJ2-7
len: 12
d_gene: -
v_gene: TRBV10-3
CDR3aa: CAVRSTSYEQYF
CDR3nt: TGTGCCGTCCGGTCCACGTCTTACGAGCAGTACTTC

abundance: -
j_gene: TRBJ2-3
len: 16
d_gene: TRBD2
v_gene: TRBV9
CDR3aa: CASSGWTSGGTDTQYF
CDR3nt: TGTGCCAGCAGCGGTTGGACTAGCGGGGGCACAGATACGCAGTATTTT

abundance: -
j_gene: TRBJ2-2
len: 12
d_gene: -
v_gene: TRBV27
CDR3aa: CASSAGSGELFF
CDR3nt: TGTGCCAGCAGCGCAGGGTCCGGGGAGCTGTTTTTT

abundance: -
j_gene: TRBJ2-7
len: 14
d_gene: TRBD2
v_gene: TRBV6-5
CDR3aa: CASSYGTRLHEQYF
CDR3nt: TGTGCCAGCAGTTACGGGACTAGGCTACATGAGCAGTACTTC

abundance: -
j_gene: TRBJ1-5
len: 15
d_gene: TRBD1
v_gene: TRBV2
CDR3aa: CASISDRGGNQPQHF
CDR3nt: TGTGCCAGCATTTCGGACAGGGGAGGCAATCAGCCCCAGCATTTT

abundance: -
j_gene: TRBJ1-2
len: 13
d_gene: -
v_gene: TRBV27
CDR3aa: CASSLGQNYGYTF
CDR3nt: TGTGCCAGCAGTTTAGGGCAGAACTATGGCTACACCTTC

abundance: -
j_gene: TRBJ2-7
len: 15
d_gene: TRBD1
v_gene: TRBV15
CDR3aa: CATSRGQGYDIEQYF
CDR3nt: TGTGCCACCAGCAGAGGACAGGGGTATGATATCGAGCAGTACTTC

abundance: -
j_gene: TRBJ1-5
len: 12
d_gene: -
v_gene: TRBV28
CDR3aa: CASSYYNQPQHF
CDR3nt: TGTGCCAGCAGTTACTACAATCAGCCCCAGCATTTT

abundance: -
j_gene: TRBJ2-7
len: 13
d_gene: -
v_gene: TRBV28
CDR3aa: CASSPGEVHEQYF
CDR3nt: TGTGCCAGCAGCCCCGGGGAGGTCCACGAGCAGTACTTC

abundance: -
j_gene: TRBJ2-5
len: 12
d_gene: -
v_gene: TRBV5-4
CDR3aa: CASGEVGETQYF
CDR3nt: TGTGCCAGTGGTGAAGTCGGGGAGACCCAGTACTTC

abundance: -
j_gene: TRBJ2-2
len: 17
d_gene: -
v_gene: TRBV7-7
CDR3aa: CASSLSLNGANTGELFF
CDR3nt: TGTGCTAGCAGCTTAAGCCTTAACGGGGCGAACACCGGGGAGCTGTTTTTT

abundance: once
j_gene: TRBJ2-1
len: 15
d_gene: TRBD2
v_gene: TRBV9
CDR3aa: CASSVDGRARNEQFF
CDR3nt: TGTGCCAGCAGCGTAGACGGGAGGGCCAGAAATGAGCAGTTCTTC

abundance: -
j_gene: TRBJ2-1
len: 16
d_gene: TRBD2
v_gene: TRBV5-1
CDR3aa: CASSWALAGGPNEQFF
CDR3nt: TGCGCCAGCAGCTGGGCACTAGCGGGAGGGCCCAATGAGCAGTTCTTC

abundance: once
j_gene: TRBJ1-5
len: 13
d_gene: -
v_gene: TRBV27
CDR3aa: CASSLAAEQPQHF
CDR3nt: TGTGCCAGCAGTCTCGCTGCGGAACAGCCCCAGCATTTT

abundance: -
j_gene: TRBJ1-3
len: 15
d_gene: -
v_gene: TRBV6-1
CDR3aa: CASSESGLSGNTIYF
CDR3nt: TGTGCCAGCAGTGAGAGCGGCCTCTCTGGAAACACCATATATTTT

abundance: few
j_gene: TRBJ2-1
len: 16
d_gene: TRBD2
v_gene: TRBV27
CDR3aa: CASSLSNAGVVNEQFF
CDR3nt: TGTGCCAGCAGTTTATCGAACGCGGGAGTAGTCAATGAGCAGTTCTTC

abundance: -
j_gene: TRBJ1-3
len: 18
d_gene: -
v_gene: TRBV2
CDR3aa: CASTGYPSPGESGNTIYF
CDR3nt: TGTGCCAGCACAGGTTATCCATCGCCAGGGGAGTCTGGAAACACCATATATTTT

abundance: -
j_gene: TRBJ2-7
len: 15
d_gene: TRBD2
v_gene: TRBV7-9
CDR3aa: CASSLLVAGWYEQYF
CDR3nt: TGTGCCAGCAGCCTTTTGGTAGCGGGGTGGTACGAGCAGTACTTC

abundance: -
j_gene: TRBJ2-7
len: 15
d_gene: TRBD1
v_gene: TRBV27
CDR3aa: CASSWTGQESYEQYF
CDR3nt: TGTGCCAGCAGTTGGACGGGACAGGAGTCCTACGAGCAGTACTTC